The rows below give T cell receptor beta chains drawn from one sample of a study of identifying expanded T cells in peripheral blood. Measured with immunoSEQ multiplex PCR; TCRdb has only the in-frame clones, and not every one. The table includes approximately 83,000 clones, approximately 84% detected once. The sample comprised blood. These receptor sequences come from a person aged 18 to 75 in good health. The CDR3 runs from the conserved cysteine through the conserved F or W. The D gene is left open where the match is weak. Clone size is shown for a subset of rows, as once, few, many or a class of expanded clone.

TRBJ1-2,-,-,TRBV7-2,CASSFISNLAGVHGYTF,TGTGCCAGCAGCTTTATCTCTAATTTGGCAGGGGTCCATGGCTACACCTTC
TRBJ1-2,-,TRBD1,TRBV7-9,CASSFVGTGHGYTF,TGTGCCAGCAGCTTTGTAGGGACAGGGCATGGCTACACCTTC
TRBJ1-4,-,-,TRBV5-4,CASSQDKSLRDEKLFF,TGTGCCAGCAGCCAGGACAAGTCCCTTCGGGACGAAAAACTGTTTTTT
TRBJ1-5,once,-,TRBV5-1,CASSPRGDNQPQHF,TGCGCCAGCAGCCCTAGGGGGGACAATCAGCCCCAGCATTTT
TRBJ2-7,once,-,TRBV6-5,CASSPVPRAYEQYF,TGTGCCAGCAGCCCCGTCCCCAGGGCCTACGAGCAGTACTTC
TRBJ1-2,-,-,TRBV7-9,CASSLNGYDGYTF,TGTGCCAGCAGCTTAAACGGGTATGATGGCTACACCTTC
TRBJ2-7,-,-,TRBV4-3,CASSQDSRASSYEQYF,TGCGCCAGCAGCCAAGATTCGAGGGCTAGCTCCTACGAGCAGTACTTC
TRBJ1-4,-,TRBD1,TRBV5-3,CARSPRAGTGLEKLFF,TGTGCCAGAAGCCCCCGAGCCGGGACAGGGCTAGAAAAACTGTTTTTT
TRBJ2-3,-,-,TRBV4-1,CASSQGGGSADTQYF,TGCGCCAGCAGCCAAGGGGGAGGTAGCGCAGATACGCAGTATTTT
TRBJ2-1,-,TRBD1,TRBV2,CASRFYPGGEQFF,TGTGCCAGCAGGTTCTATCCAGGGGGCGAGCAGTTCTTC
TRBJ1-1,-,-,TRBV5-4,CASSLVAGRGLYTEAFF,TGTGCCAGCAGCTTGGTTGCCGGCAGGGGTCTCTACACTGAAGCTTTCTTT
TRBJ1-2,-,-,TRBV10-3,CAIKEDAAMRGYTF,TGTGCCATCAAGGAGGACGCGGCCATGCGGGGCTACACCTTC
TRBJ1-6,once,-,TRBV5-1,CASSLSGRRSYNSPLHF,TGCGCCAGCAGCCTCTCTGGTCGCCGCTCCTATAATTCACCCCTCCACTTT
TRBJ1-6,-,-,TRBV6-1,CASSERHVSPLHF,TGTGCCAGCAGTGAACGACATGTTTCACCCCTCCACTTT
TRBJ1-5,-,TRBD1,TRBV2,CASRGGQGSFNQPQHF,TGTGCCAGCAGGGGTGGACAGGGGAGCTTTAATCAGCCCCAGCATTTT
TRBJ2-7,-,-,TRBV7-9,CASSLGLSSYEQYF,TGTGCCAGCAGCTTGGGGCTTAGCTCCTACGAGCAGTACTTC
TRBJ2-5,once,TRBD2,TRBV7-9,CASSPKGLAGMETQYF,TGTGCCAGCAGCCCAAAGGGACTAGCGGGGATGGAGACCCAGTACTTC
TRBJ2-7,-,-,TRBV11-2,CASSLTVGRYEQYF,TGTGCCAGCAGCTTAACTGTGGGACGCTACGAGCAGTACTTC
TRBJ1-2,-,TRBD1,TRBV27,CASSFTGVGGYGYTF,TGTGCCAGCAGTTTTACAGGGGTTGGAGGATATGGCTACACCTTC
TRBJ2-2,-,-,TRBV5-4,CASSTIYNGELFF,TGTGCCAGCAGCACGATTTATAACGGGGAGCTGTTTTTT
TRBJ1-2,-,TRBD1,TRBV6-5,CASSTGADYGYTF,TGTGCCAGCAGTACAGGGGCCGATTATGGCTACACCTTC
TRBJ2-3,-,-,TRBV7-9,CASSSSGTQYF,TGTGCCAGCAGCTCGTCAGGGACGCAGTATTTT
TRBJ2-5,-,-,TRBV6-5,CASMVPGETQYF,TGTGCCAGCATGGTGCCGGGGGAGACCCAGTACTTC
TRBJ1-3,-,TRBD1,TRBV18,CASSRSTGPSGNTIYF,TGTGCCAGCTCACGGTCGACAGGGCCCTCTGGAAACACCATATATTTT
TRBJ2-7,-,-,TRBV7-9,CASSFGPPPYEQYF,TGTGCCAGCAGCTTTGGGCCCCCACCCTACGAGCAGTACTTC
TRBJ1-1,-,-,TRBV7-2,CASSRSGWNTEAFF,TGTGCCAGCAGCCGATCAGGGTGGAACACTGAAGCTTTCTTT
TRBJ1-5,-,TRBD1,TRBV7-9,CASSQEGTGIGQPQHF,TGTGCCAGCAGCCAAGAAGGGACAGGGATCGGTCAGCCCCAGCATTTT
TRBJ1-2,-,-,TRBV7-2,CASSLGTPNYGYTF,TGTGCCAGCAGCCTTGGGACCCCCAACTATGGCTACACCTTC
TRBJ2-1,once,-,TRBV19,CASSGVGKDEQFF,TGTGCCAGTAGTGGGGTCGGGAAGGATGAGCAGTTCTTC
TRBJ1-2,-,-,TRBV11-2,CASSLGTYGYTF,TGTGCCAGCAGCTTAGGTACCTATGGCTACACCTTC
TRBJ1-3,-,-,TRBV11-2,CASSSSREGNTIYF,TGTGCCAGCAGCTCGAGTCGAGAAGGAAACACCATATATTTT
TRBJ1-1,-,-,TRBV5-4,CASSSERSSTEAFF,TGTGCCAGCAGTTCGGAAAGGTCGAGCACTGAAGCTTTCTTT
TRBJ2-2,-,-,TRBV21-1,CASSKAPEATGELFF,TGTGCCAGCAGCAAAGCCCCCGAGGCGACCGGGGAGCTGTTTTTT
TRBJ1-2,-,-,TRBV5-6,CASSSIGQPSYGYTF,TGTGCCAGCAGCTCGATTGGACAGCCTTCCTATGGCTACACCTTC
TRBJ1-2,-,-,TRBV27,CASSLRAGLNYGYTF,TGTGCCAGCAGTTTAAGGGCAGGCTTAAACTATGGCTACACCTTC
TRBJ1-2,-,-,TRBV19,CASSIRGYGYTF,TGTGCCAGTAGTATAAGGGGTTATGGCTACACCTTC
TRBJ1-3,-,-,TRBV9,CASSVGEEAGNTIYF,TGTGCCAGCAGCGTAGGAGAGGAGGCAGGAAACACCATATATTTT
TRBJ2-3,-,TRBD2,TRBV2,CASSEAMGGVTDTQYF,TGTGCCAGCAGTGAAGCTATGGGGGGGGTCACAGATACGCAGTATTTT
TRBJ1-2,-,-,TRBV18,CASSPRESYGYTF,TGTGCCAGCTCACCCCGGGAATCATATGGCTACACCTTC
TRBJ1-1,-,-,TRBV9,CASSVGDTLHTEAFF,TGTGCCAGCAGCGTGGGGGACACTCTGCACACTGAAGCTTTCTTT
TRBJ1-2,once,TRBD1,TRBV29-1,CSAGTGKGYTF,TGCAGCGCGGGGACAGGGAAAGGCTACACCTTC
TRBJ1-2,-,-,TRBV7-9,CASSALGGLIGYTF,TGTGCCAGCAGCGCTTTAGGGGGGCTCATTGGCTACACCTTC
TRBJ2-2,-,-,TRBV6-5,CATDSPSGELFF,TGTGCCACCGATAGCCCCAGCGGGGAGCTGTTTTTT
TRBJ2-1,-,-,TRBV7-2,CASSLSPPGNEQFF,TGTGCCAGCAGCTTGTCCCCTCCTGGGAATGAGCAGTTCTTC
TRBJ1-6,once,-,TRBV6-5,CASTEGGLNSPLHF,TGTGCCAGCACCGAGGGGGGGTTAAATTCACCCCTCCACTTT
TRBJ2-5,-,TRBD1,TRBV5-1,CASHLEAGQGTETQYF,TGCGCCAGCCATTTAGAGGCGGGACAGGGTACGGAGACCCAGTACTTC
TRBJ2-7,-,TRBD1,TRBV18,CASSPRQGTYEQYF,TGTGCCAGCTCCCCCCGACAGGGAACCTACGAGCAGTACTTC
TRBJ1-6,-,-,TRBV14,CASSQAGARGALHF,TGTGCCAGCAGCCAAGCTGGTGCCCGTGGGGCCCTCCACTTT
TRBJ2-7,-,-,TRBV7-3,CASSPFGGVGYEQYF,TGTGCCAGCAGCCCCTTCGGGGGAGTCGGCTACGAGCAGTACTTC
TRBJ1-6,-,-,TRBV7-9,CASSLGRGNSPLHF,TGTGCCAGCAGCCTCGGGAGAGGCAATTCACCCCTCCACTTT
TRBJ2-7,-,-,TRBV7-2,CASSPGEYGGEQYF,TGTGCCAGCAGCCCAGGCGAGTACGGGGGCGAGCAGTACTTC
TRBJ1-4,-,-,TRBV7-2,CASSLNRVEKLFF,TGTGCCAGCAGCTTAAATCGGGTCGAAAAACTGTTTTTT
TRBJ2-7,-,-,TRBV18,CASSPPLGQEQYF,TGTGCCAGCTCACCACCCCTCGGGCAAGAGCAGTACTTC
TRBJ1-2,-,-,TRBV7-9,CASSQTGRQSGYTF,TGTGCCAGCAGCCAAACAGGGAGACAGAGTGGCTACACCTTC
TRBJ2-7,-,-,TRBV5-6,CASSLAGLAVGYEQYF,TGTGCCAGCAGCTTGGCCGGGCTAGCAGTTGGTTACGAGCAGTACTTC